The 14 T cell receptor beta chains below all came from one sample that was sequenced in a study of CD8+ T cells in alopecia areata. RNA extraction was followed by reverse transcription into cDNA, which acted as the sequencing template. Sequencing was performed with immunoSEQ multiplex PCR; in TCRdb, only in-frame clones are kept and a portion is missing. The table includes about 140,000 clones, roughly 60% detected once. The sample taken for sequencing was CD4+ T cells sorted from blood. These receptors all stem from a human donor in good health.

The chain couples TRBV19 to TRBJ1-2, with 9 bases fitting TRBD1. The V gene's germline CDR1 is LNHDA and CDR2 SQIVND (reference sequence). Trimming took 9 bases from V and 7 from J; bases not matched to a gene: 3. The CDR3 extends over 11 amino acids. In DNA, the CDR3 is TGTGCCAGCAAGGGACAGGGTGGCTACACCTTC. Translating gives CASKGQGGYTF.

This rearrangement joins TRBV2 to TRBJ2-2; 8 nucleotides align to TRBD2. The CDR3 totals 15 residues. The V and J ends lost 5 bases and 7 bases, in that order; junction bases with no gene match: 9. The germline V gene encodes CDR1 SNHLY and CDR2 FYNNEI. The CDR3 region is CASSQGAGADGELFF. DNA of the CDR3: TGTGCCAGCAGTCAGGGAGCGGGAGCGGACGGGGAGCTGTTTTTT.

This clone came up a few times. The chain couples TRBV29-1 to TRBJ2-7; D is perhaps TRBD2 (5 bases). V was clipped by 5 bases and J by 3 bases, with 20 bases between them. Germline lookup yields CDR1 SQVTM and CDR2 ANQGSEA. The CDR3 totals 15 residues. CDR3 sequence (DNA): TGCAGCGTTAGCGGAGCCACCATTGGAGACTACGAGCAGTACTTC. This codes for CSVSGATIGDYEQYF.

The chain uses TRBV9 and TRBJ2-4; TRBD2 might be the D (5 bases). The CDR3 extends over 16 amino acids. The germline V gene encodes CDR1 SGDLS and CDR2 YYNGEE. Trimming stripped 0 bases from V and 1 base from J, with 11 bases between. The DNA of the CDR3 is TGTGCCAGCAGCGTAGCTCCTTCGGGGGCCAAAAACATTCAGTACTTC. It translates to CASSVAPSGAKNIQYF.

The rearrangement joins TRBV6-6 to TRBJ2-2; D might be TRBD2 (6 bases). Looked up from germline, CDR1 is MNHNY and CDR2 is SVGAGI (reference sequence). V lost 2 bases, J lost 7 bases, and 8 bases lay in between. The CDR3 is 13 amino acids. CDR3 sequence reads: CASSYGEVGELFF. The CDR3 DNA reads TGTGCCAGCAGTTACGGGGAGGTCGGGGAGCTGTTTTTT.

The chain joins TRBV5-6 to TRBJ2-6; D uncertain. The CDR3 covers 15 residues. The germline gives CDR1 SGHDT, CDR2 YYEEEE. V lost 3 bases to trimming and J lost 3 bases, with 10 bases between them. CDR3 sequence reads: CASSSPGYGANVLTF. In DNA form, the CDR3 reads TGTGCCAGCAGCTCTCCGGGTTATGGGGCCAACGTCCTGACTTTC.

J is TRBJ2-6 and V is TRBV7-8; 7 bases are a match to TRBD2. The ends lost 1 base at V and 1 base at J; junction bases unmatched: 7. CDR3 length equals 18 residues. Germline CDR1 SGHVS, CDR2 FQNEAQ. The CDR3 sequence is CASSLEGGAGSGANVLTF. In DNA form, the CDR3 reads TGTGCCAGCAGCTTAGAGGGAGGGGCTGGTTCTGGGGCCAACGTCCTGACTTTC.

The chain joins TRBV28 to TRBJ2-1; D is possibly TRBD1 or TRBD2 (5 bases each). The CDR3 sequence is 16 residues long. The V gene's germline CDR1 is MDHEN and CDR2 SYDVKM. The V gene lost 6 bases and the J gene lost 7 bases, with 22 bases spanning the gap. CDR3: CASSLSGPRGRNEQFF. In DNA form, the CDR3 reads TGTGCCAGCAGCTTGTCGGGGCCGAGAGGAAGAAATGAGCAGTTCTTC.

This clone was observed a single time. An end of the junction does not agree with germline; a read error may underlie this. J is TRBJ2-1 and V is TRBV2; 7 bases are a match to TRBD1. CDR3 size: 15 residues. The germline V gene has CDR1 SNHLY and CDR2 FYNNEI. The CDR3 spells CASSVRQGTYSEQFF. In DNA, the CDR3 is TGTGCCAGCAGTGTGAGACAGGGCACCTACAGTGAGCAGTTCTTC.

This clone was observed a handful of times. The chain has TRBV2 and TRBJ2-5; D not resolved. The CDR3 covers 13 residues. V lost 9 bases to trimming and J lost 4 bases, with 15 bases between them. Germline CDR1 SNHLY, CDR2 FYNNEI. In DNA, the CDR3 is TGTGCCAGATCCATCCCGGGTCGAGAGACCCAGTACTTC. Protein: CARSIPGRETQYF.

This rearrangement joins TRBV2 to TRBJ2-4; weak D call: TRBD2 (5 bases). Germline lookup yields CDR1 SNHLY and CDR2 FYNNEI. This CDR3 region has 14 residues. Trimming left V 7 bases short and J 1 base short, with 11 bases between. The CDR3 sequence is CASMRDPAKNIQYF. In DNA, the CDR3 is TGTGCCAGCATGAGGGATCCCGCCAAAAACATTCAGTACTTC.

The chain couples TRBV7-8 to TRBJ2-2, with D unresolved. The CDR3 spans 15 residues. V was cut by 4 bases and J by 4 bases, with 13 bases left in between. Germline CDR1 and CDR2: SGHVS and FQNEAQ. As DNA, the CDR3 is TGTGCCAGCAGCTCAGATCAAACGGGCACCGGGGAGCTGTTTTTT. It specifies CASSSDQTGTGELFF.

The chain has TRBV9 and TRBJ1-2, with 7 bases lining up with TRBD1. The CDR3 has 13 amino acids. The V and J ends lost 7 bases and 5 bases, in that order; junction bases with no gene match: 8. CDR1 SGDLS and CDR2 YYNGEE come from the germline V gene. CDR3 residues: CASSEGTDYGYTF. Here the CDR3 DNA reads TGTGCCAGCTCGGAGGGGACAGATTATGGCTACACCTTC.

The V call is TRBV2, the J call TRBJ2-1, with D perhaps TRBD2 (6 bases). V lost 2 bases, J lost 7 bases, and 18 bases lay in between. The V gene's germline CDR1 is SNHLY and CDR2 FYNNEI. The length of the CDR3 is 16 residues. The CDR3 sequence: CASSEYLAGLKNEQFF. The CDR3 DNA reads as TGTGCCAGCAGTGAATACCTGGCGGGATTGAAGAATGAGCAGTTCTTC.